Described below is a single TCR beta chain sequence and its context. This entry comes from a study of Ad26.COV2.S vaccination and SARS-CoV-2 variants. Clones were sequenced by immunoSEQ multiplex PCR, and TCRdb holds only the in-frame ones, with some missing. Of 300,000 to 400,000 clones in the sample, 80% to 90% were seen once. Treatment given: about 20 received Ad26.COV2.S at low or high dose, single or two shots; several received placebo; per-sample allocation not given. The samples date from day 63 after the first vaccine or placebo injection. The sample was peripheral blood, taken in a trial of Ad26.COV2.S vaccine versus placebo. This receptor was taken from a person aged 18-65 years who received the Ad26.COV2.S COVID-19 vaccine or a placebo.

CDR3 coding DNA: TGTGCCAGCAGCTTAAGGAACAGTCGGTACGAGCAGTACTTC. Translating it yields CASSLRNSRYEQYF. The chain combines TRBV7-2 with TRBJ2-7; D is uncertain. The germline V gene has CDR1 SGHTA and CDR2 FQGNSA. Trimming pared 2 bases from V and 4 bases from J, leaving 12 bases between. The CDR3 loop spans 14 amino acids.